A single sample gave rise to the 16 T cell receptor beta chains below, sequenced in a study of CXCR3-negative and CXCR3-positive naive CD8 T cells. Study observations and caveats: Naive cells with CXCR3 showed TRB CDR3s that were more hydrophobic than those in CXCR3-negative naive cells.

Their target antigens are unknown. With UMI labels, 5' RACE was used to prepare the TRB cDNA libraries. TCRdb reanalyzed the 5' RACE reads, giving one entry per CDR3 protein sequence and no DNA. The repertoire shows roughly 130,000 distinct CDR3 sequences; the top ten hold 0.59%. The sample taken for sequencing was naive CXCR3+ CD8+ T cells from blood. Regarding subset: CD45RO-CCR7+CD27+CD95- naive CD8+ T cells expressing CXCR3 (TNR3+). These receptors were taken from a human donor in good health. Some clones in this sample may be carry-over from other donors' samples.

V usage is TRBV7-9 and J usage is TRBJ2-7; TCRdb's D call, TRBD1, is unchecked because there is no DNA. Germline CDR1 SEHNR, CDR2 FQNEAQ (reference sequence). The CDR3 loop spans 15 amino acids. CDR3 sequence reads: CASSPPTGRLDEQYF.

This chain joins TRBV19 and TRBJ1-5; no DNA is available, so the TRBD1 call from TCRdb remains unchecked. Germline CDR1 and CDR2: LNHDA and SQIVND (reference sequence). The CDR3 totals 15 residues. Here the CDR3 reads CASSTQGAGNQPQHF.

This chain joins TRBV6-2 or TRBV6-3 and TRBJ1-5; TCRdb calls TRBD1, which cannot be checked without DNA. Germline V CDR1 and CDR2: MNHEY, SVGEGT. This CDR3 contains 16 residues. CDR3 sequence reads: CASSYSRDGGNQPQHF.

The rearrangement links TRBV6-4 to TRBJ1-2. This CDR3 is built from 13 residues. Germline V lookup: CDR1 MRHNA, CDR2 SNTAGT. The CDR3 reads CASSDLDSGGYTF.

The rearrangement uses TRBV7-2 and TRBJ2-1; TCRdb's D gene call, TRBD2, goes unchecked for lack of DNA. Germline values: CDR1 SGHTA, CDR2 FQGNSA. The CDR3 consists of 14 residues. CDR3: CASSLGAGTGEQFF.

This sequence joins TRBV7-8 and TRBJ2-3. The CDR3 is 16 amino acids. Germline assignment: CDR1 SGHVS and CDR2 FQNEAQ. The CDR3 is CASSSNSARGRDTQYF. The full variable domain, its missing parts supplied by reference TRBV7-8 and TRBJ2-3, is GAGVSQSPRYKVAKRGQDVALRCDPISGHVSLFWYQQALGQGPEFLTYFQNEAQLDKSGLPSDRFFAERPEGSVSTLKIQRTQQEDSAVYLCASSSNSARGRDTQYFGPGTRLTVL.

V usage is TRBV11-3 and J usage is TRBJ2-2. The CDR3 totals 14 residues. Germline CDR1 and CDR2: SGHNT and YENEEA. The CDR3 sequence: CASSLADLGVELFF.

This chain uses TRBV5-6 with TRBJ2-7. This CDR3 has 14 amino acids. Germline V CDR1 and CDR2: SGHDT, YYEEEE. CDR3 sequence: CASSLQMGNYEQYF. Full variable domain (outside the CDR3, taken from reference TRBV5-6 and TRBJ2-7): DAGVTQSPTHLIKTRGQQVTLRCSPKSGHDTVSWYQQALGQGPQFIFQYYEEEERQRGNFPDRFSGHQFPNYSSELNVNALLLGDSALYLCASSLQMGNYEQYFGPGTRLTVT.

The rearrangement links TRBV7-9 to TRBJ1-5. The germline gives CDR1 SEHNR, CDR2 FQNEAQ (reference sequence). The CDR3 totals 13 residues. The CDR3 sequence is CASSAGLNQPQHF.

The V call is TRBV29-1, the J call TRBJ2-7; the TCRdb D gene call, TRBD2, has no DNA to confirm it. The CDR3 is 13 residues long. Germline values: CDR1 SQVTM, CDR2 ANQGSEA. The CDR3 spells CSARTSGGYEQYF.

The gene calls are TRBV6-2 or TRBV6-3 and TRBJ2-3; the D call from TCRdb, TRBD1, cannot be confirmed without DNA. The CDR3 is 13 amino acids. Germline CDR1 is MNHEY and CDR2 is SVGEGT. The CDR3 sequence is CASDRGTADTQYF.

This chain links TRBV5-6 with TRBJ2-5. The CDR3 has 12 residues. CDR1 SGHDT and CDR2 YYEEEE come from the germline V gene. CDR3 region: CASSLVEETQYF.

This chain joins TRBV7-9 and TRBJ2-3; TCRdb indicates TRBD1, and absent DNA this call remains unverified. Germline lookup yields CDR1 SEHNR and CDR2 FQNEAQ (reference sequence). The CDR3 sequence is 16 residues long. The CDR3 loop reads CASSFQTGGNTDTQYF. The variable domain in full, with the rest retrieved from reference TRBV7-9 and TRBJ2-3, is DTGVSQNPRHKITKRGQNVTFRCDPISEHNRLYWYRQTLGQGPEFLTYFQNEAQLEKSRLLSDRFSAERPKGSFSTLEIQRTEQGDSAMYLCASSFQTGGNTDTQYFGPGTRLTVL.

V is TRBV6-2 or TRBV6-3 and J is TRBJ2-1; TCRdb's D call, TRBD1, is unchecked because there is no DNA. The CDR3 extends over 13 amino acids. Germline V lookup: CDR1 MNHEY, CDR2 SVGEGT. CDR3 in amino acids: CASSYGGQGEQFF.

The V call is TRBV11-3, the J call TRBJ2-1. CDR3 length equals 16 residues. The germline CDR1 and CDR2 sequences are SGHNT and YENEEA. CDR3 loop: CASSSLAATSYNEQFF.

V usage is TRBV4-1 and J usage is TRBJ2-7. Germline V gives CDR1 MGHRA, CDR2 YSYEKL. This CDR3 spans 14 amino acids. CDR3 sequence: CASRDLTATYEQYF.